A single T cell receptor (beta chain) is shown here with its context. Its antigen is undetermined. This sample is drawn from a study of neurological immune-mediated disorders. Unsorted libraries were generated from 2 million PBMCs held at -80 degrees C. Study-wide results and limits: Private repertoires in all groups were suggested by the finding that expanded clones across subjects shared no CDR3 amino acid sequences.

Germline V gives CDR1 MDHEN, CDR2 SYDVKM. V lost 7 bases, J lost 5 bases, and 15 bases lay in between. The CDR3 runs 14 residues. The cDNA was generated through 5'RACE incorporating 10-nucleotide random UMIs. TCRdb used MiXCR to reprocess the 5' RACE reads, holding one entry per CDR3 protein. The sample lists 50,000 to 75,000 distinct CDR3 sequences; approximately 3.7% were seen once. Sequenced sample: PBMCs. The TCR was taken from a man in his fifties or sixties with multiple sclerosis. This rearrangement joins TRBV28 to TRBJ2-1; D ambiguous. For the CDR3, the DNA is TGTGCCAGCACGTACGGCCAGGTCAACAATGAGCAGTTCTTC. It encodes CASTYGQVNNEQFF.